Below are 32 T cell receptor beta chains sequenced from a single sample in a study of shared clonotypes between healthy human individuals. Data came from immunoSEQ multiplex PCR; TCRdb stores just in-frame clones and leaves some out. The table shows approximately 2,000,000 clones, with roughly 90% occurring only once. Material for sequencing was naive CD4+ T cells from PBMCs. Subset given: CD45RA+ positively selected. All receptors come from a man aged 18 to 30 in good health. Some clones in this sample may be carry-over from other donors' samples.

This clone was seen just once. This sequence joins TRBV7-9 and TRBJ2-2; D remains unclear. The CDR3 extends over 13 amino acids. The germline CDR1 and CDR2 sequences are SEHNR and FQNEAQ (reference sequence). V lost 5 bases and J lost 2, with 6 bases in between. The CDR3 reads CASSTRNTGELFF. The CDR3 coding sequence is TGTGCCAGCAGCACTCGAAACACCGGGGAGCTGTTTTTT. Looking up the rest from reference TRBV7-9 and TRBJ2-2 gives the full variable domain: DTGVSQNPRHKITKRGQNVTFRCDPISEHNRLYWYRQTLGQGPEFLTYFQNEAQLEKSRLLSDRFSAERPKGSFSTLEIQRTEQGDSAMYLCASSTRNTGELFFGEGSRLTVL.

The chain employs TRBV5-4 and TRBJ1-2; tentative D call: TRBD1 (5 bases). Trimming pared 0 bases from V and 7 bases from J, leaving 13 bases between. This CDR3 has 14 residues. CDR1 is SGHNT, CDR2 YYREEE, per germline (reference sequence). In DNA, the CDR3 is TGTGCCAGCAGCTTGGGCGAGGGACGCGGTGGCTACACCTTC. Its translation: CASSLGEGRGGYTF.

There are a few counts of this clone. Other DNA sequences in the same sample also yield this CDR3. The rearrangement joins TRBV19 to TRBJ1-5; D ambiguous. V was trimmed by 3 bases and J by 4 bases, leaving 7 bases between them. This CDR3 is built from 13 residues. Germline V lookup: CDR1 LNHDA, CDR2 SQIVND (reference sequence). The CDR3 DNA sequence: TGTGCCAGTAGTATGTTGGGGAATCAGCCCCAGCATTTT. Translation gives CASSMLGNQPQHF.

Turning to this clone: The germline gene is not matched at one end of the junction; a read error may be the cause. This chain links TRBV6-5 with TRBJ2-7; D is unclear. Germline CDR1 MNHEY, CDR2 SVGAGI. The CDR3 is 15 residues long. The CDR3 DNA follows: TGTGTCAGCAGTTACTCGACGCAGAGCTCCTACGAGCAGTACTTC. Residues: CVSSYSTQSSYEQYF.

This chain uses TRBV20-1 with TRBJ1-2; D uncertain. Per the germline V gene, CDR1 is DFQATT and CDR2 is SNEGSKA (reference sequence). The CDR3 sequence is 11 residues long. V lost 3 bases to trimming and J lost 4 bases, with 6 bases between them. The CDR3: CSARVSYGYTF. CDR3 sequence (DNA): TGCAGTGCTAGGGTCTCCTATGGCTACACCTTC.

The J gene is TRBJ2-1, the V gene TRBV11-2; weak D call: TRBD2 (6 bases). The CDR3 is 15 amino acids. V was shortened by 1 base and J by 8 bases, with 15 bases between the two germline ends. Germline loops: CDR1 SGHAT, CDR2 FQNNGV. Here the CDR3 reads CASSLAGVLIHEQFF. CDR3 nucleotides: TGTGCCAGCAGCTTAGCGGGAGTATTAATCCATGAGCAGTTCTTC.

The CDR3 DNA reads as TGCGCCAGCAGCGAAGGGTGGAGTCTCGCAGGAGCTAACTATGGCTACACCTTC. Protein sequence: CASSEGWSLAGANYGYTF. The rearrangement uses TRBV4-1 and TRBJ1-2; no definite D call. This CDR3 is built from 18 residues. Germline V CDR1 and CDR2: MGHRA, YSYEKL. Trimming pared 5 bases from V and 0 bases from J, leaving 22 bases between.

The genes are TRBV5-4 and TRBJ2-5; perhaps TRBD2 as D (6 bases). Trimming took 1 base from V and 5 from J, leaving 18 bases between them. Germline V gene lookup returns CDR1 SGHNT and CDR2 YYREEE (reference sequence). The CDR3 covers 16 residues. The CDR3 sequence is CASSLRLAATGETQYF. The CDR3 nucleotides read TGTGCCAGCAGCTTGCGGTTAGCGGCGACGGGCGAGACCCAGTACTTC.

V usage is TRBV15 and J usage is TRBJ2-3; D is uncertain. Germline V lookup: CDR1 LNHNV, CDR2 YYDKDF (reference sequence). Trimming shortened V by 1 base and J by 2 bases, and 7 bases separated the two germline ends. This CDR3 is built from 14 residues. CDR3 nucleotides: TGTGCCACCAGCAGAGCGTTTGCCACAGATACGCAGTATTTT. Its protein is CATSRAFATDTQYF.

In regard to this clone: This sample includes further DNA sequences coding for the same CDR3. The chain carries TRBV12-5 and TRBJ2-3; no clear D. Per the germline V gene, CDR1 is LGHNT and CDR2 is FRNRAP. Between the trimmed V and J ends, which lost 6 bases and 1 base, there was a span of 8 bases. This CDR3 contains 13 residues. CDR3 nucleotide sequence: TGTGCTAGTGGAAGCATTGGCACAGATACGCAGTATTTT. As protein: CASGSIGTDTQYF.

The chain has TRBV28 and TRBJ1-1; TRBD1 is a possible D gene (5 bases). Per germline, CDR1 MDHEN and CDR2 SYDVKM. V dropped 3 bases and J dropped 5 bases, with 22 bases sitting between them. The CDR3 runs to 17 residues. The CDR3 DNA follows: TGTGCCAGCAGTTTGAGTGGGGTGGGGACCCGGTTGACTGAAGCTTTCTTT. Amino acids: CASSLSGVGTRLTEAFF.

V usage is TRBV18 and J usage is TRBJ1-1, with TRBD1 matching over 8 bases. J was trimmed by 3 bases and V by 3 bases; bases with no gene match: 12. This CDR3 is 17 amino acids long. From germline, CDR1 is KGHSH and CDR2 LQKENI. In nucleotides, the CDR3 is TGTGCCAGCTCACCTCTAATCACAGGGGGACGAGACACTGAAGCTTTCTTT. This sequence encodes CASSPLITGGRDTEAFF.

The chain uses TRBV18 and TRBJ1-2, with D perhaps matching TRBD1 (5 bases). CDR3 length: 15 residues. V gave up 3 bases and J gave up 8 bases, with 19 bases separating them. CDR1 and CDR2 from the germline V gene are KGHSH and LQKENI. This CDR3 reads CASSPMGREVVGYTF. The CDR3 bases are TGTGCCAGCTCACCGATGGGCAGGGAGGTCGTGGGCTACACCTTC.

This CDR3 is CASSLLTTASAGELFF. The DNA of the CDR3 is TGTGCCAGCAGCTTGCTCACGACCGCGTCCGCCGGGGAGCTGTTTTTT. The chain uses TRBV7-2 and TRBJ2-2; unclear D gene. V was shortened by 3 bases and J by 6 bases, with 17 bases between the two germline ends. Germline CDR1 SGHTA, CDR2 FQGNSA. The CDR3 runs 16 residues.

This clone appeared a few times. This chain links TRBV2 with TRBJ1-1; no definite D call. Between the trimmed V and J ends, which lost 6 bases and 7 bases, there was a span of 6 bases. The CDR3 runs 10 residues. The germline gives CDR1 SNHLY, CDR2 FYNNEI. The CDR3 sequence is CASSLNEAFF. Here the CDR3 DNA reads TGTGCCAGCAGCCTCAATGAAGCTTTCTTT. The complete variable domain, with remaining parts taken from reference TRBV2 and TRBJ1-1, reads EPEVTQTPSHQVTQMGQEVILRCVPISNHLYFYWYRQILGQKVEFLVSFYNNEISEKSEIFDDQFSVERPDGSNFTLKIRSTKLEDSAMYFCASSLNEAFFGQGTRLTVV.

The chain is built from TRBV30 and TRBJ2-7, with 8 bases identical to TRBD2. The V segment lost 5 bases and the J segment 3 bases; nucleotides outside the gene matches: 9. Germline CDR1 reads GTSNPN; CDR2 reads SVGIG (reference sequence). This CDR3 comprises 14 residues. DNA for the CDR3: TGTGCCTGGCGCCCTAGCGGGTCCGACTACGAGCAGTACTTC. It yields the protein CAWRPSGSDYEQYF.

The rearrangement uses TRBV11-2 and TRBJ2-1; D remains unclear. The germline CDR1 and CDR2 sequences are SGHAT and FQNNGV. The CDR3 extends over 12 amino acids. Trimming removed 1 base from V and 9 bases from J, with 7 bases in between. This CDR3 is CASSLVWSEQFF. The CDR3 region has the DNA TGTGCCAGCAGCTTAGTCTGGAGTGAGCAGTTCTTC.

This sequence joins TRBV5-4 and TRBJ2-7; D not certain. The CDR3 is 12 residues long. Germline assignment: CDR1 SGHNT and CDR2 YYREEE (reference sequence). The V and J ends lost 5 bases and 4 bases respectively, with 10 bases between them. The CDR3 reads CASRHCMYEQYF. In DNA form, the CDR3 reads TGTGCCAGCAGACATTGTATGTACGAGCAGTACTTC.

This chain links TRBV6-1 with TRBJ1-2; 7 nucleotides line up with TRBD1. CDR1 is MNHNS, CDR2 SASEGT, per germline. The CDR3 consists of 13 residues. The trim removed 11 bases at V and 7 bases at J, leaving 13 bases unmatched. For the CDR3, the DNA is TGTGCCTTGTTTGGACAGGATGCGTTTGGCTACACCTTC. Translated: CALFGQDAFGYTF.

The J gene is TRBJ1-5, the V gene TRBV5-1; maybe TRBD1 (6 bases). This CDR3 is built from 15 residues. Looked up from germline, CDR1 is SGHRS and CDR2 is YFSETQ. V lost 4 bases and J 7 bases, leaving 18 bases between the germline ends. The CDR3 reads CASSPTPQGKQPQHF. The CDR3 nucleotides read TGCGCCAGCAGCCCTACCCCCCAGGGGAAACAGCCCCAGCATTTT.

The genes are TRBV7-8 and TRBJ2-7; 7 bases match TRBD1. The CDR3 is 15 residues long. V trimming: 4 bases; J trimming: 6 bases; junction bases outside the gene matches: 12. CDR1 and CDR2 from the germline V gene are SGHVS and FQNEAQ. The CDR3 loop reads CASSYGQVGVSEQYF. The CDR3 DNA follows: TGTGCCAGCAGCTACGGACAGGTAGGGGTCTCCGAGCAGTACTTC.

The chain is built from TRBV29-1 and TRBJ2-3; either TRBD1 or TRBD2 may fit D (5 bases each). In germline, CDR1 is SQVTM, CDR2 ANQGSEA. This CDR3 comprises 15 residues. V lost 6 bases and J lost 0, with 16 bases in between. CDR3 in DNA: TGCAGCGTAGAGCCCGGGGCACATAGCACAGATACGCAGTATTTT. Amino acids: CSVEPGAHSTDTQYF.

The V and J genes are TRBV23-1 and TRBJ2-2; the D is unclear. TRBV23-1 counts as an open reading frame of uncertain function. CDR3 length equals 10 residues. The V and J ends lost 7 bases and 6 bases respectively, with 3 bases between them. The DNA of the CDR3 is TGCGCCAGCATCCCCGGGGAGCTGTTTTTT. Its translation is CASIPGELFF.

V and J are TRBV28 and TRBJ1-5; TRBD1 matches 9 bases. V was pared by 5 bases and J by 6 bases, with 5 bases of the junction left unmatched. Germline-derived CDR1 and CDR2 are MDHEN and SYDVKM. The CDR3 totals 14 residues. This CDR3 reads CASSRTGASQPQHF. The CDR3, as DNA: TGTGCCAGCAGTAGGACAGGGGCGAGTCAGCCCCAGCATTTT. The complete variable domain, with remaining parts taken from reference TRBV28 and TRBJ1-5, reads DVKVTQSSRYLVKRTGEKVFLECVQDMDHENMFWYRQDPGLGLRLIYFSYDVKMKEKGDIPEGYSVSREKKERFSLILESASTNQTSMYLCASSRTGASQPQHFGDGTRLSIL.

The chain combines TRBV28 with TRBJ2-1; no definite D call. Germline V gene lookup returns CDR1 MDHEN and CDR2 SYDVKM. CDR3 length equals 14 residues. The germline V and J ends were trimmed by 2 bases and 8 bases, with 13 bases remaining between them. Written as DNA, the CDR3 is TGTGCCAGCAGTTTAATGGCAGGTCAGCATGAGCAGTTCTTC. Translating gives CASSLMAGQHEQFF.

The chain is built from TRBV7-9 and TRBJ1-1; D is uncertain. This CDR3 comprises 14 residues. Germline-derived CDR1 and CDR2 are SEHNR and FQNEAQ (reference sequence). The V end was cut by 5 bases, the J end by 10 bases, with 20 bases between. The CDR3 loop is CASSPARGESAAFF. CDR3 bases: TGTGCCAGCAGCCCGGCGAGAGGTGAATCGGCAGCTTTCTTT.

The CDR3 nucleotides are TGCAGCGTCCAGGGGGCCCTGGGTCAGCCCCAGCATTTT. Protein: CSVQGALGQPQHF. The V gene is TRBV29-1, the J gene TRBJ1-5, with TRBD1 identical over 8 bases. Germline CDR1 SQVTM, CDR2 ANQGSEA. This CDR3 has 13 residues. J lost 6 bases, V lost 6 bases, and 7 bases had no gene match. The entire variable domain, with the rest obtained from reference TRBV29-1 and TRBJ1-5, is as follows: SAVISQKPSRDICQRGTSLTIQCQVDSQVTMMFWYRQQPGQSLTLIATANQGSEATYESGFVIDKFPISRPNLTFSTLTVSNMSPEDSSIYLCSVQGALGQPQHFGDGTRLSIL.

The chain has TRBV5-6 and TRBJ2-1, with D possibly matching TRBD2 (5 bases). This CDR3 comprises 16 residues. V was pared by 3 bases and J by 9 bases, with 22 bases between. Germline V gene lookup returns CDR1 SGHDT and CDR2 YYEEEE. The CDR3 sequence is CASSSLAGLAVGEQFF. The CDR3 DNA sequence: TGTGCCAGCAGCTCTCTGGCGGGTTTGGCAGTCGGTGAGCAGTTCTTC. Drawing the rest from reference TRBV5-6 and TRBJ2-1, the complete variable domain is DAGVTQSPTHLIKTRGQQVTLRCSPKSGHDTVSWYQQALGQGPQFIFQYYEEEERQRGNFPDRFSGHQFPNYSSELNVNALLLGDSALYLCASSSLAGLAVGEQFFGPGTRLTVL.

The chain recombines TRBV11-2 with TRBJ1-4; weak D call: TRBD1 (6 bases). Germline CDR1 and CDR2: SGHAT and FQNNGV. The CDR3 spans 16 residues. The V gene lost 1 base and the J gene lost 2 bases, with 11 bases spanning the gap. The CDR3, as DNA: TGTGCCAGCAGCTTAGTTGGGGGCAGGACTAATGAAAAACTGTTTTTT. As protein: CASSLVGGRTNEKLFF.

This chain connects TRBV18 to TRBJ2-5; D not resolved. Germline assignment: CDR1 KGHSH and CDR2 LQKENI. V was pared by 3 bases and J by 4 bases, with 12 bases between. The CDR3 runs 14 residues. CDR3 bases: TGTGCCAGCTCACCGGGGAACCAAGGAGAGACCCAGTACTTC. Protein: CASSPGNQGETQYF.

V usage is TRBV28 and J usage is TRBJ1-4; TRBD1 aligns across 7 bases. The CDR3 runs to 14 residues. Germline CDR1 and CDR2: MDHEN and SYDVKM. The V segment lost 2 bases and the J segment 11 bases; nucleotides outside the gene matches: 8. CDR3 in amino acids: CASSLTRQGGKLFF. CDR3 coding DNA: TGTGCCAGCAGTTTAACCCGACAGGGTGGCAAACTGTTTTTT.

V and J are TRBV10-3 and TRBJ2-3; the D gene is possibly TRBD2 (6 bases). The CDR3 sequence is 15 residues long. Germline lookup yields CDR1 ENHRY and CDR2 SYGVKD. With 3 bases removed from V and 0 bases from J, the gap between germline ends came to 10 bases. CDR3 amino acids: CAISESLASTDTQYF. The CDR3 DNA reads TGTGCCATCAGTGAATCGCTAGCGAGCACAGATACGCAGTATTTT.